The 24 T cell receptor beta chains given below trace back to one sample, sequenced in a study of blood T cell repertoires in COVID-19 (TCRdb year 2020). The method was the immunoSEQ multiplex PCR assay. TCRdb provides this immuneACCESS table in a form limited to in-frame rearrangements. Some clones are lacking; in checked studies, under half of them reflect an unresolved V gene, and why the rest are absent is not known. The sample records under 450,000 clones, about 80% of which are singletons. Jointly, the top ten make up 1.1% of the sample. The sample was peripheral blood. The source is a human donor with acute or convalescent COVID-19. The donor label of this sample is uncertain.

The chain carries TRBV18 and TRBJ2-7, with D perhaps matching TRBD1 (6 bases). This CDR3 region has 13 residues. Per the germline V gene, CDR1 is KGHSH and CDR2 is LQKENI. Trimming took off 2 bases at V and 4 bases at J, with 9 bases between the two ends. Here the CDR3 DNA reads TGTGCCAGCTCACCAGAACAGGGTTACGAGCAGTACTTC. Amino acids: CASSPEQGYEQYF.

This sequence joins TRBV18 and TRBJ1-2; D remains unclear. V was clipped by 3 bases and J by 4 bases, with 6 bases between them. CDR3 length: 12 residues. CDR1 KGHSH and CDR2 LQKENI come from the germline V gene. The CDR3 region has the DNA TGTGCCAGCTCACCGCGAGCCTATGGCTACACCTTC. Its protein product is CASSPRAYGYTF.

The CDR3 nucleotides read TGTGCCACCAGCACGAGATACAGGGGAACTAATGAAAAACTGTTTTTT. It is translated as CATSTRYRGTNEKLFF. The chain uses TRBV15 and TRBJ1-4; 7 nucleotides agree with TRBD1. The CDR3 runs to 16 residues. V lost 4 bases, J lost 1 base, and 6 bases stayed unmatched. Per the germline V gene, CDR1 is LNHNV and CDR2 is YYDKDF (reference sequence).

This clone was seen just once. The chain links TRBV6-2 or TRBV6-3 to TRBJ1-1, with TRBD1 matching over 7 bases. The CDR3 spans 12 residues. V lost 5 bases, J lost 7 bases, and 4 bases stayed unmatched. Germline values: CDR1 MNHEY, CDR2 SVGEGT. CDR3 in amino acids: CASSRQGYEAFF. In nucleotides, the CDR3 is TGTGCCAGCAGTAGACAGGGATATGAAGCTTTCTTT.

This clone turned up a few times. The rearrangement links TRBV5-8 to TRBJ1-1; D perhaps matches TRBD1 (6 bases). The CDR3 consists of 14 residues. V was clipped by 2 bases and J by 5 bases, with 13 bases between them. Germline CDR1 reads SGHTS; CDR2 reads YDEGEE. The CDR3 DNA reads as TGTGCCAGCAGCTTCGGGCAGGGGCGGACTGAAGCTTTCTTT. Its protein is CASSFGQGRTEAFF.

The gene calls are TRBV10-3 and TRBJ2-7; D is perhaps TRBD1 (6 bases). CDR1 ENHRY and CDR2 SYGVKD come from the germline V gene. With 2 bases removed from V and 7 bases from J, the gap between germline ends came to 18 bases. CDR3 length equals 15 residues. CDR3 bases: TGTGCCATCAGTGAGAGGGCAGGGGTCTACGGGGAGCAGTACTTC. It yields the protein CAISERAGVYGEQYF.

The chain couples TRBV12-2 to TRBJ1-2; the D segment call TRBD1 is taken from the table without a DNA check. TRBV12-2 is flagged as a pseudogene. This CDR3 comprises 13 residues. CDR3 DNA: TGTGCAAGTCGCCCGGACACGCCGCATGGCTACACCTTC. Its translation is CASRPDTPHGYTF.

The chain uses TRBV10-3 and TRBJ2-7, with TRBD2 matching over 10 bases. The germline CDR1 and CDR2 sequences are ENHRY and SYGVKD. J gave up 2 bases and V 3 bases, and 7 bases lay outside the gene matches. The CDR3 covers 16 residues. The chain's CDR3 is CAISDPTSGNTYEQYF. CDR3 DNA: TGTGCCATCAGTGACCCTACTAGCGGGAACACCTACGAGCAGTACTTC.

This rearrangement joins TRBV27 to TRBJ2-7, with 8 bases aligning to TRBD1. There are 15 residues in the CDR3. Losses at the gene ends were 5 bases for V and 2 bases for J; bases not matched to a gene: 8. Germline V gene sequence: CDR1 MNHEY, CDR2 SMNVEV (reference sequence). CDR3 region: CASSQDPDRAYEQYF. The CDR3 DNA is TGTGCCAGCAGTCAGGATCCGGACAGGGCCTACGAGCAGTACTTC.

The chain recombines TRBV6-4 with TRBJ1-2, with 9 nucleotides matching TRBD1. CDR1 MRHNA and CDR2 SNTAGT come from the germline V gene. This CDR3 has 17 amino acids. Trimming removed 6 bases from V and 4 bases from J; junction bases left unmatched: 15. Here the CDR3 DNA reads TGTGCCAGCAGACCCAGATCCGGGACAGGGTTTGCCTATGGCTACACCTTC. Its translation is CASRPRSGTGFAYGYTF.

In DNA, the CDR3 is TGTGCCAGCAGCTCGGGACAGGGGTGGGAAGAGACCCAGTACTTC. Its protein product is CASSSGQGWEETQYF. The gene calls are TRBV11-2 and TRBJ2-5, with TRBD1 matching 10 bases. Trimming took 4 bases from V and 3 from J; bases not matched to a gene: 5. From germline, CDR1 is SGHAT and CDR2 FQNNGV. The CDR3 consists of 15 residues.

This chain joins TRBV28 and TRBJ1-1; 9 bases are a match to TRBD1. The CDR3 contains 16 residues. V shed 5 bases and J 0 bases; nucleotides not matched to a gene: 7. CDR1 and CDR2 (germline): MDHEN, SYDVKM. The CDR3 spells CASSIPTGGMNTEAFF. DNA for the CDR3: TGTGCCAGCAGTATACCGACAGGGGGAATGAACACTGAAGCTTTCTTT.

This chain uses TRBV30 with TRBJ2-1; 12 nucleotides align to TRBD2. The CDR3 loop spans 20 amino acids. V lost 0 bases, J lost 1 base, and 13 bases stayed unmatched. Germline loops: CDR1 GTSNPN, CDR2 SVGIG (reference sequence). CDR3 loop: CAWSVRLAGDYSRSYNEQFF. The CDR3 DNA is TGTGCCTGGAGTGTACGACTAGCGGGGGATTATTCGAGGTCCTACAATGAGCAGTTCTTC.

The CDR3 DNA is TGTGCCAGCAGCTTCTTTACGGGCAATCAGCCCCAGCATTTT. Residues: CASSFFTGNQPQHF. The chain is built from TRBV5-6 and TRBJ1-5; the D is unclear. The CDR3 is made up of 14 amino acids. CDR1 is SGHDT, CDR2 YYEEEE, per germline. V was cut by 2 bases and J by 2 bases, with 8 bases left in between.

This clone was seen only a few times. The chain joins TRBV30 to TRBJ2-7; D call uncertain. Germline V CDR1 and CDR2: GTSNPN, SVGIG (reference sequence). CDR3 size: 17 residues. V shed 2 bases and J shed 6 bases, with 26 bases lying between them. CDR3 protein: CAWSTIERPSRRGEQYF. The CDR3 nucleotides are TGTGCCTGGAGTACCATTGAACGACCCTCCCGGAGAGGCGAGCAGTACTTC.

DNA of the CDR3: TGTGCCAGCAGTCCCCAAAGCGGGAGGAGAGAGACCCAGTACTTC. Translating it yields CASSPQSGRRETQYF. This chain uses TRBV6-5 with TRBJ2-5; 9 bases agree with TRBD2. With V trimmed by 5 bases and J by 4 bases, 8 bases remained unmatched. The CDR3 is 15 residues long. The germline V gene encodes CDR1 MNHEY and CDR2 SVGAGI.

V gene TRBV18 combines with J gene TRBJ2-2; possible D gene TRBD1, 6 bases. Looked up from germline, CDR1 is KGHSH and CDR2 is LQKENI. Trimming left V 3 bases short and J 0 bases short, with 11 bases between. CDR3 length: 16 residues. The DNA of the CDR3 is TGTGCCAGCTCACCGGGACACCTTGCGAACACCGGGGAGCTGTTTTTT. This sequence encodes CASSPGHLANTGELFF.

The J gene is TRBJ2-7, the V gene TRBV6-2 or TRBV6-3, with D possibly TRBD1 on 5 matching bases. There are 18 residues in the CDR3. CDR1 and CDR2 from the germline V gene are MNHEY and SVGEGT. V gave up 4 bases and J gave up 3 bases, with 25 bases separating them. The CDR3 sequence: CASSFFGHTSLGFYEQYF. CDR3 nucleotide sequence: TGTGCCAGCAGTTTTTTCGGACATACCTCCTTGGGCTTCTACGAGCAGTACTTC.

The rearrangement links TRBV6-1 to TRBJ2-7; 11 positions agree with TRBD1. Unmatched junction bases numbered 9, after V lost 1 base and J lost 10 bases. The CDR3 consists of 15 residues. The germline gives CDR1 MNHNS, CDR2 SASEGT. The CDR3 DNA reads as TGTGCCAGCAGTGAAGAGGTTGGGACAGGGGGTTTACAGTACTTC. Its protein is CASSEEVGTGGLQYF.

The CDR3 DNA follows: TGCGCCAGCAGCTTAACGGGTGCTTCGCACAATGAGCAGTTCTTC. The encoded protein is CASSLTGASHNEQFF. V gene TRBV5-1 combines with J gene TRBJ2-1, with D unresolved. This CDR3 spans 15 amino acids. The V gene lost 2 bases and the J gene lost 5 bases, with 14 bases spanning the gap. Germline V lookup: CDR1 SGHRS, CDR2 YFSETQ.

V and J are TRBV11-2 and TRBJ2-1; 9 nucleotides match TRBD2. The CDR3 consists of 16 residues. V shed 5 bases and J 2 bases; nucleotides not matched to a gene: 7. The germline gives CDR1 SGHAT, CDR2 FQNNGV. CDR3 in amino acids: CASSQTSGQTYNEQFF. Here the CDR3 DNA reads TGTGCCAGCAGCCAAACTAGCGGGCAAACCTACAATGAGCAGTTCTTC.

This chain joins TRBV6-5 and TRBJ2-2, with TRBD1 matching 8 bases. The V segment lost 8 bases and the J segment 7 bases; nucleotides outside the gene matches: 6. This CDR3 contains 13 residues. Per germline, CDR1 MNHEY and CDR2 SVGAGI. The CDR3 nucleotides read TGTGCCAGCTTATCGGACAGGGTCGGGGAGCTGTTTTTT. Translating it yields CASLSDRVGELFF.

The chain has TRBV2 and TRBJ1-4; D is unresolved. Trimming left V 3 bases short and J 0 bases short, with 11 bases between. This CDR3 region has 16 residues. In germline, CDR1 is SNHLY, CDR2 FYNNEI. CDR3 sequence: CASSDRPPATNEKLFF. The CDR3 bases are TGTGCCAGCAGTGACCGTCCCCCGGCAACTAATGAAAAACTGTTTTTT.

This clone was counted a few times. This chain connects TRBV2 to TRBJ2-1; 11 nucleotides match TRBD2. The V segment lost 4 bases and the J segment 6 bases; nucleotides outside the gene matches: 5. The CDR3 contains 15 residues. Germline-derived CDR1 and CDR2 are SNHLY and FYNNEI. The CDR3 nucleotides read TGTGCCAGCAGTGGACTAGCGGGGCTCGGCAATGAGCAGTTCTTC. It is translated as CASSGLAGLGNEQFF.